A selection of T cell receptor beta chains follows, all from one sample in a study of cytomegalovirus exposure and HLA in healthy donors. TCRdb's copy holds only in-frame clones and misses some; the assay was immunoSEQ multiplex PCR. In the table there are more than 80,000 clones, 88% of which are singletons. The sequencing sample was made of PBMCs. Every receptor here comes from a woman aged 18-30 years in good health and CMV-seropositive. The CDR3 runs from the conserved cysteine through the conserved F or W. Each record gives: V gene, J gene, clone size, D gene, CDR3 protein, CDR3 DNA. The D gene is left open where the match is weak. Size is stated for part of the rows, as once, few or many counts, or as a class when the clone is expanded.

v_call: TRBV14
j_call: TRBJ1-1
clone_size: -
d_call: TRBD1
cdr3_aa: CASSQLNRGEAFF
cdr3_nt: TGTGCCAGCAGCCAACTCAACAGGGGCGAAGCTTTCTTT

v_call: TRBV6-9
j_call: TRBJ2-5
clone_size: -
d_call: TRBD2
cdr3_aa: CASSYSGSSGGDQETQYF
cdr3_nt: TGTGCCAGCAGTTATTCAGGTTCTAGCGGGGGAGACCAAGAGACCCAGTACTTC

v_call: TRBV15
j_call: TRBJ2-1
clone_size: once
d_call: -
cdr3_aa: CATRSQVVHEQFF
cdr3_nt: TGTGCCACCAGGAGTCAGGTTGTGCATGAGCAGTTCTTC

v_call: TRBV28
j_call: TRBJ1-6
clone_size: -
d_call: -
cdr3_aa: CASSLAAYQNSPLHF
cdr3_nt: TGTGCCAGCAGTTTAGCGGCTTACCAAAATTCACCCCTCCACTTT

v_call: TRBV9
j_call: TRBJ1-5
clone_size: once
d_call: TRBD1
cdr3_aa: CASSAGGHNQPQHF
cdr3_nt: TGTGCCAGCAGCGCAGGGGGTCACAATCAGCCCCAGCATTTT

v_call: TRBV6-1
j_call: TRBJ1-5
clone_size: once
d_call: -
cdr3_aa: CASNSRGDSNQPQHF
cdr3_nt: TGTGCCAGCAATAGCAGGGGAGATAGCAATCAGCCCCAGCATTTT

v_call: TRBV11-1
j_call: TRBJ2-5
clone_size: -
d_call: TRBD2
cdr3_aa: CASSLGTSPETQYF
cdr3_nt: TGTGCCAGCAGCTTAGGGACTAGCCCAGAGACCCAGTACTTC

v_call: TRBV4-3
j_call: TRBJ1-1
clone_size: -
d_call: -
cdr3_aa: CASSPGTSLGSMNTEAFF
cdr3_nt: TGCGCCAGCAGCCCCGGGACAAGTTTGGGCTCCATGAACACTGAAGCTTTCTTT

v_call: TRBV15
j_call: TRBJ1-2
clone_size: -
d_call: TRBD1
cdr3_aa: CATSRGQGAYGYTF
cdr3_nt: TGTGCCACCAGCAGGGGACAGGGGGCCTATGGCTACACCTTC

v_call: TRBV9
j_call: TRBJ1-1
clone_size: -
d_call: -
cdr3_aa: CASSVGVQGRNTEAFF
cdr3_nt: TGTGCCAGCAGCGTAGGGGTCCAGGGGCGGAACACTGAAGCTTTCTTT

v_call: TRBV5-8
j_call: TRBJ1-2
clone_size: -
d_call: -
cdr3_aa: CASSLVGSRGDYGYTF
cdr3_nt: TGTGCCAGCAGCTTGGTGGGGAGCAGGGGTGACTATGGCTACACCTTC

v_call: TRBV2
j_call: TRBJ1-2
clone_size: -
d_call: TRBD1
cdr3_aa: CASRDFTGTGTYGYTF
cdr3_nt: TGTGCCAGCAGGGATTTCACCGGGACAGGGACCTATGGCTACACCTTC

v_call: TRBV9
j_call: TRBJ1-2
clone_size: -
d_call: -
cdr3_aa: CASSVGGAGRHYGYTF
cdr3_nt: TGTGCCAGCAGCGTAGGCGGGGCGGGCCGACACTATGGCTACACCTTC

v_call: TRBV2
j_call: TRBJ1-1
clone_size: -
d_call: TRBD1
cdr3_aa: CASRLGQETEAFF
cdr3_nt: TGTGCCAGCAGGTTAGGACAGGAGACTGAAGCTTTCTTT

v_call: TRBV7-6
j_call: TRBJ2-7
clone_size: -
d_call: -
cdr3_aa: CASSSGVDYEQYF
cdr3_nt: TGTGCCAGCAGCTCCGGGGTAGACTACGAGCAGTACTTC

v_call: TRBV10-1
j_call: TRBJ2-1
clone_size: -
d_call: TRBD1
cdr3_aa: CASSGQGARDEQFF
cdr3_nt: TGCGCCAGCAGCGGACAGGGGGCTCGCGATGAGCAGTTCTTC

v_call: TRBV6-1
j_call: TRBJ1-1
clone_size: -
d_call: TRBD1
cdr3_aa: CASSEPLTGNAFF
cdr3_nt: TGTGCCAGCAGTGAACCCTTGACAGGGAATGCTTTCTTT

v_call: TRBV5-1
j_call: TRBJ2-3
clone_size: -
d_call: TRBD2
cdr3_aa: CASNGAGVLADTQYF
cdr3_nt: TGCGCCAGCAACGGGGCGGGGGTCCTCGCAGATACGCAGTATTTT

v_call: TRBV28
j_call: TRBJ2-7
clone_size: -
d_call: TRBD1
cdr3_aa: CASTVDRAAYEQYF
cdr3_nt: TGTGCCAGCACTGTGGACAGGGCGGCCTACGAGCAGTACTTC

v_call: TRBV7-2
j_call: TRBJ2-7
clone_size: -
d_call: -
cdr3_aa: CASSLGFPRKVREQYF
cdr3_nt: TGTGCCAGCAGCTTAGGGTTCCCCCGAAAAGTCCGGGAGCAGTACTTC

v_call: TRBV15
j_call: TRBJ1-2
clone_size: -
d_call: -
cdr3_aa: CATRGKGPEANYGYTF
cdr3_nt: TGTGCCACCAGGGGAAAGGGGCCCGAGGCTAACTATGGCTACACCTTC

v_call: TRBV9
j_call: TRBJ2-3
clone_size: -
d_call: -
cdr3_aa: CASSVGAVIIDTQYF
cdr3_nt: TGTGCCAGCAGCGTAGGGGCAGTAATTATCGATACGCAGTATTTT

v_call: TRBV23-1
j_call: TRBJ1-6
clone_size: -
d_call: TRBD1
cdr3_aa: CASSSGQADSPLHF
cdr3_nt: TGCGCCAGCAGTTCGGGACAGGCGGATTCACCCCTCCACTTT

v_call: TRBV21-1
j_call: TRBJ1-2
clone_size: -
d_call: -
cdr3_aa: CASRQGANYGYTF
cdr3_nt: TGTGCCAGCAGACAGGGAGCTAACTATGGCTACACCTTC

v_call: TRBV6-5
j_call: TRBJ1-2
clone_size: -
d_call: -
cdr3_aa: CASSYGGSGYTF
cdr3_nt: TGTGCCAGCAGTTACGGGGGGAGCGGCTACACCTTC